This T cell receptor beta chain was identified during a study of CD8+CD57+ T cells in acquired aplastic anemia. As for the study in general: Mean DNA quantity obtained from sorted CD4+ and CD8+ cells was 3 to 3.5 ug.

About this clonotype itself: Its specificity is not known.

Selection for sequencing was limited to patients who had shown CD8+CD57+ cell expansion by flow cytometry. All patients had severe acquired aplastic anemia. Germline V CDR1 and CDR2: MNHNS, SASEGT. The length of the CDR3 is 17 residues. The template for TCR beta VDJ and CDR3 sequence profiling was genomic DNA. TCRdb reprocessed the reads with MiXCR, giving one entry per CDR3 protein. The sample holds 150,000 to 180,000 distinct CDR3 sequences; about 50% are singletons and the top ten take approximately 12%. Findings and caveats of the study: The number of CD8+ CDR3 sequences shared by patients and controls was about 27.

The receptor was isolated from a human donor with aplastic anemia. Material for sequencing was sorted CD4+, CD8+, or CD8+CD57+ T cells (not recorded which) from PBMCs. The chain combines TRBV6-1 with TRBJ2-7, with 15 bases matching TRBD2. Gene TRBJ2-5 matches the end of the DNA better, so the J call may be wrong. CDR3 DNA sequence: TGTGCCAGCAGTCGGACTAGCGGGGGGGGACCGCAAGAGACCCAGTACTTC. Protein sequence: CASSRTSGGGPQETQYF.